Listed below are T cell receptor beta chains from one sample, sequenced in a study of T-cell memory formation after mild COVID-19. One entry per CDR3 protein, called by TCRdb with MiXCR from the 5' RACE reads. The sample lists around 140,000 distinct CDR3 sequences; roughly a quarter were seen once. Sequenced material: PBMCs or a T cell subset sorted from them (not recorded which). All receptors derive from an adult woman who had mild COVID-19 (a few samples of this study predate the infection). Cell type and time point are not known. The CDR3 runs from the conserved cysteine through the conserved F or W. D genes are given only for firm matches. The size of a clone is reported for some rows only, either as once, few or many, or as a class for expanded clones.

len: 16
abundance: NA
v_gene: TRBV11-3
j_gene: TRBJ2-5
d_gene: TRBD1
CDR3nt: TGTGCCAGCAGCTTAAGATCAGCAGGGGGCCAAGAGACCCAGTACTTC
CDR3aa: CASSLRSAGGQETQYF

len: 13
abundance: NA
v_gene: TRBV4-1
j_gene: TRBJ1-1
d_gene: NA
CDR3nt: TGCGCCAGCAGCCGGAGAATGAACACTGAAGCTTTCTTT
CDR3aa: CASSRRMNTEAFF

len: 16
abundance: NA
v_gene: TRBV7-9
j_gene: TRBJ2-1
d_gene: TRBD2
CDR3nt: TGTGCCAGCAGCTTAGCGCAGAGCGGGAGTAACAATGAGCAGTTCTTC
CDR3aa: CASSLAQSGSNNEQFF

len: 12
abundance: NA
v_gene: TRBV29-1
j_gene: TRBJ1-1
d_gene: NA
CDR3nt: TGCAGCGTTGTAGGAGGAGTCGGAGGAGCTTTCTTT
CDR3aa: CSVVGGVGGAFF

len: 14
abundance: NA
v_gene: TRBV4-3
j_gene: TRBJ2-1
d_gene: NA
CDR3nt: TGCGCCAGCAGCCAAGAAAGGGTTCTGAATGAGCAGTTCTTC
CDR3aa: CASSQERVLNEQFF

len: 14
abundance: many
v_gene: TRBV7-9
j_gene: TRBJ1-1
d_gene: TRBD1
CDR3nt: TGTGCCAGCAGCGCAACCAGGACAGGGACCTCTGCTTTCTTT
CDR3aa: CASSATRTGTSAFF

len: 13
abundance: NA
v_gene: TRBV29-1
j_gene: TRBJ2-7
d_gene: TRBD1
CDR3nt: TGCAGCGTCCACTGGACAGGGTGGGACGAGCAGTACTTC
CDR3aa: CSVHWTGWDEQYF

len: 15
abundance: few
v_gene: TRBV6-5
j_gene: TRBJ2-5
d_gene: TRBD1
CDR3nt: TGTGCCAGCAGTTACTCGAGGACAGGGGGGGAGACCCAGTACTTC
CDR3aa: CASSYSRTGGETQYF

len: 15
abundance: NA
v_gene: TRBV6-5
j_gene: TRBJ2-3
d_gene: NA
CDR3nt: TGTGCCAGCAGCAACCCGAGGCAGGGATTGGATACGCAGTATTTT
CDR3aa: CASSNPRQGLDTQYF

len: 15
abundance: few
v_gene: TRBV4-1
j_gene: TRBJ2-7
d_gene: NA
CDR3nt: TGCGCCAGCAGCCCCGGCCAGACGGGTCACTACGAGCAGTACTTC
CDR3aa: CASSPGQTGHYEQYF

len: 17
abundance: NA
v_gene: TRBV27
j_gene: TRBJ2-7
d_gene: TRBD2
CDR3nt: TGTGCCAGCAGTTTATCCCCGCCGGGGGGATGGGTCTACGAGCAGTACTTC
CDR3aa: CASSLSPPGGWVYEQYF

len: 13
abundance: NA
v_gene: TRBV19
j_gene: TRBJ2-7
d_gene: TRBD1
CDR3nt: TGTGCCAGCACTGGGACAGACCTACGAGAGCAGTACTTC
CDR3aa: CASTGTDLREQYF

len: 13
abundance: NA
v_gene: TRBV9
j_gene: TRBJ2-7
d_gene: TRBD1
CDR3nt: TGTGCGAGCGGCGGGACAGGTTCCTACGAGCAGTACTTC
CDR3aa: CASGGTGSYEQYF

len: 15
abundance: few
v_gene: TRBV6-2/TRBV6-3
j_gene: TRBJ2-5
d_gene: NA
CDR3nt: TGTGCCAGCGGTTCCGAAGCGTACCTCCAAGAGACCCAGTACTTC
CDR3aa: CASGSEAYLQETQYF

len: 16
abundance: NA
v_gene: TRBV7-9
j_gene: TRBJ2-2
d_gene: TRBD2
CDR3nt: TGTGCCAGCAGCGGTGAAGCGGGAGGCGCCACCGGGGAGCTGTTTTTT
CDR3aa: CASSGEAGGATGELFF

len: 17
abundance: NA
v_gene: TRBV20-1
j_gene: TRBJ1-2
d_gene: NA
CDR3nt: TGCAGTGCTAGAATGGGCTTTCGAGGGCGTACTAACTATGGCTACACCTTC
CDR3aa: CSARMGFRGRTNYGYTF

len: 14
abundance: NA
v_gene: TRBV7-9
j_gene: TRBJ2-2
d_gene: NA
CDR3nt: TGTGCCAGCAGGCCTACTAGCAGCACCGGGGAGCTGTTTTTT
CDR3aa: CASRPTSSTGELFF

len: 15
abundance: NA
v_gene: TRBV27
j_gene: TRBJ2-1
d_gene: NA
CDR3nt: TGTGCCAGCACCCCCGGGAGGGGGCCCTACAATGAGCAGTTCTTC
CDR3aa: CASTPGRGPYNEQFF

len: 15
abundance: NA
v_gene: TRBV2
j_gene: TRBJ2-7
d_gene: NA
CDR3nt: TGTGCCAGCACCATTTCGTCTGGATGGGCCTACGAGCAGTACTTC
CDR3aa: CASTISSGWAYEQYF

len: 14
abundance: NA
v_gene: TRBV27
j_gene: TRBJ1-1
d_gene: NA
CDR3nt: TGTGCCAGCAGTTTAAGGGGGGGAAACACTGAAGCTTTCTTT
CDR3aa: CASSLRGGNTEAFF

len: 16
abundance: few
v_gene: TRBV7-9
j_gene: TRBJ2-3
d_gene: NA
CDR3nt: TGTGCCAGCAGCTTAGTGGTGGAGAGCCCCTGGGGTACGCAGTATTTT
CDR3aa: CASSLVVESPWGTQYF

len: 12
abundance: few
v_gene: TRBV29-1
j_gene: TRBJ2-7
d_gene: TRBD1
CDR3nt: TGCAGCGTTGAACAGGGGGCCTATGAGCAGTACTTC
CDR3aa: CSVEQGAYEQYF

len: 18
abundance: few
v_gene: TRBV7-6
j_gene: TRBJ1-5
d_gene: NA
CDR3nt: TGTGCCAGCAGCGCCGTAGCCCTCTCAGGTTTTAGCAATCAGCCCCAGCATTTT
CDR3aa: CASSAVALSGFSNQPQHF

len: 16
abundance: NA
v_gene: TRBV12-3/TRBV12-4
j_gene: TRBJ1-1
d_gene: NA
CDR3nt: TGTGCCAGCAGTCCCACTACAGGTTTCATGAACACTGAAGCTTTCTTT
CDR3aa: CASSPTTGFMNTEAFF

len: 17
abundance: once
v_gene: TRBV24-1
j_gene: TRBJ2-2
d_gene: NA
CDR3nt: TGTGCCACCAGTGACCTCGGGACCCTGGGGGAGAACGGGGAGCTGTTTTTT
CDR3aa: CATSDLGTLGENGELFF

len: 17
abundance: NA
v_gene: TRBV6-2/TRBV6-3
j_gene: TRBJ2-7
d_gene: NA
CDR3nt: TGTGCCAGCAGAGACGATAACCAGCGGGTTGGGGTCTACGAGCAGTACTTC
CDR3aa: CASRDDNQRVGVYEQYF

len: 15
abundance: NA
v_gene: TRBV7-2
j_gene: TRBJ2-3
d_gene: NA
CDR3nt: TGTGCCAGCAGCTTTGGCGCGGGGTGGGGAGATACGCAGTATTTT
CDR3aa: CASSFGAGWGDTQYF

len: 16
abundance: few
v_gene: TRBV4-3
j_gene: TRBJ1-2
d_gene: NA
CDR3nt: TGCGCCAGCAGCCAACAACAAGAGGCAGGGATCTATGGCTACACCTTC
CDR3aa: CASSQQQEAGIYGYTF

len: 15
abundance: few
v_gene: TRBV4-3
j_gene: TRBJ2-5
d_gene: TRBD2
CDR3nt: TGCGCCAGCAGCCATACGACTAGCGGAGGAGAGACCCAGTACTTC
CDR3aa: CASSHTTSGGETQYF

len: 16
abundance: NA
v_gene: TRBV7-8
j_gene: TRBJ1-1
d_gene: NA
CDR3nt: TGTGCCAGCAGCCCGCGGGGGGGGCAATGGAACACTGAAGCTTTCTTT
CDR3aa: CASSPRGGQWNTEAFF

len: 17
abundance: NA
v_gene: TRBV9
j_gene: TRBJ2-3
d_gene: NA
CDR3nt: TGTGCCAGCAGCATAGAGCCCGACAGCCAAGGTACAGATACGCAGTATTTT
CDR3aa: CASSIEPDSQGTDTQYF

len: 15
abundance: once
v_gene: TRBV4-1
j_gene: TRBJ2-5
d_gene: NA
CDR3nt: TGCGCCAGCAGCCAACAAGAGCTCCCGGAAGAGACCCAGTACTTC
CDR3aa: CASSQQELPEETQYF

len: 12
abundance: NA
v_gene: TRBV12-3/TRBV12-4
j_gene: TRBJ1-1
d_gene: NA
CDR3nt: TGTGCCAGCAGTTTAGCGCTAAATGAAGCTTTCTTT
CDR3aa: CASSLALNEAFF

len: 16
abundance: once
v_gene: TRBV5-1
j_gene: TRBJ1-2
d_gene: NA
CDR3nt: TGCGCCAGCAGCCCTTTCCCCCAGGGATCTAACTATGGCTACACCTTC
CDR3aa: CASSPFPQGSNYGYTF

len: 16
abundance: NA
v_gene: TRBV28
j_gene: TRBJ2-2
d_gene: TRBD2
CDR3nt: TGTGCCAGCAGGGGGACTAGCGGGAGTCGCACCGGGGAGCTGTTTTTT
CDR3aa: CASRGTSGSRTGELFF

len: 15
abundance: NA
v_gene: TRBV7-6
j_gene: TRBJ2-7
d_gene: TRBD1
CDR3nt: TGTGCCAGCAGCTCCGGACAGGGAGTCCTCTACGAGCAGTACTTC
CDR3aa: CASSSGQGVLYEQYF